A few counts support the clone carrying this T cell receptor (beta chain). Its antigen is undetermined. The sample belongs to a study of identical twins. General study results and limits: Within cord blood, abundant beta clonotypes carried fewer insertions, but memory repertoires showed no such trend. It was possible that invariant MAIT and iNKT cells partly confounded the zero-insertion analyses.

This CDR3 spans 15 amino acids. Germline CDR1 is SGDLS and CDR2 is YYNGEE. V shed 0 bases and J shed 2 bases, with 10 bases lying between them. TCRdb passed the 5' RACE reads through MiXCR, listing each CDR3 protein once. The table has around 500,000 distinct CDR3 sequences, around 14% seen once. This same sample was also taken into another study, of yellow fever vaccine responses in identical twins.

The clonotype originates from a woman aged 18-30 years in good health. V gene TRBV9 combines with J gene TRBJ2-3; D could derive from TRBD1 or TRBD2 (5 bases each). Sequencing input: CD4+ T cells sorted from blood. The CDR3 here is CASSVDNGATDTQYF. DNA for the CDR3: TGTGCCAGCAGCGTAGACAACGGGGCCACAGATACGCAGTATTTT.